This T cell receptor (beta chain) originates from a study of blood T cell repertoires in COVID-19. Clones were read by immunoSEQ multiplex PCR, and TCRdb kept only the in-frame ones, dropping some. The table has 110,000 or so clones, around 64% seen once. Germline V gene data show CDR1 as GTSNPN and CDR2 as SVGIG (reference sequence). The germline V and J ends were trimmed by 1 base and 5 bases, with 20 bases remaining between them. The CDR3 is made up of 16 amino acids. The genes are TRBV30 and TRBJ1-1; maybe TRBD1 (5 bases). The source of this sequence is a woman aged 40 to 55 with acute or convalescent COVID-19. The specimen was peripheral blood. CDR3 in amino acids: CAWSDGGWVKGTEAFF. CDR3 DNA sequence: TGTGCCTGGAGTGATGGGGGGTGGGTAAAGGGGACTGAAGCTTTCTTT.